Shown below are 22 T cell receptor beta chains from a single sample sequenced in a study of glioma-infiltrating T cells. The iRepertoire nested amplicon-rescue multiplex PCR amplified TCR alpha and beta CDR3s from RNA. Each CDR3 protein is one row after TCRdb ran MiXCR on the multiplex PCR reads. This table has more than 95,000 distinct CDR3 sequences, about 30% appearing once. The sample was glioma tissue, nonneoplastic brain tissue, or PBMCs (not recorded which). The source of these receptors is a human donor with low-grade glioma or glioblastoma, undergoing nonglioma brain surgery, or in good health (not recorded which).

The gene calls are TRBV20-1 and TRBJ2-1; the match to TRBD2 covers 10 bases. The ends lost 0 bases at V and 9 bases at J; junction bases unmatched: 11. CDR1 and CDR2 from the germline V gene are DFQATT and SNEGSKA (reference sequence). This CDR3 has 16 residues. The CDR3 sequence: CSARDAGTSVFIEQFF. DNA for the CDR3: TGCAGTGCTAGAGACGCCGGGACTAGCGTTTTCATTGAGCAGTTCTTC.

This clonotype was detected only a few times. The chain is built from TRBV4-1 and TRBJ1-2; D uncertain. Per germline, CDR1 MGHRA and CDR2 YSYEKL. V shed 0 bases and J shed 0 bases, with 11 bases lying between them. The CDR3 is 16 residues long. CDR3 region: CASSQDNGQTNYGYTF. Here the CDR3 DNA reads TGCGCCAGCAGCCAAGATAATGGCCAGACTAACTATGGCTACACCTTC.

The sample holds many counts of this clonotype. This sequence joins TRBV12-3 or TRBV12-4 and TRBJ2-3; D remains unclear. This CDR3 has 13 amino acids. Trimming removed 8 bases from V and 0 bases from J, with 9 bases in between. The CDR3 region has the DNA TGTGCCAGCGCACAGATTAGCACAGATACGCAGTATTTT. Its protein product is CASAQISTDTQYF.

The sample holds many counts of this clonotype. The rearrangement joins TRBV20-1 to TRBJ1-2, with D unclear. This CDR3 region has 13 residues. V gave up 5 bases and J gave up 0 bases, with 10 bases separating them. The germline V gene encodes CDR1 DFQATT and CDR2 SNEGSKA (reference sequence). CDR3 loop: CSAGLSTNYGYTF. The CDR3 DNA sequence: TGCAGTGCTGGACTTTCCACTAACTATGGCTACACCTTC.

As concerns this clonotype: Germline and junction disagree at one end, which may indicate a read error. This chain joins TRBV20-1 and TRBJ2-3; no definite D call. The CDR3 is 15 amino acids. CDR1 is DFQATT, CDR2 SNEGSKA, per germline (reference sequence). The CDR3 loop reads CSASLARTVTDTQYF. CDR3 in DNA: TGCAGTGCAAGCTTGGCAAGAACCGTCACAGATACGCAATATTTT.

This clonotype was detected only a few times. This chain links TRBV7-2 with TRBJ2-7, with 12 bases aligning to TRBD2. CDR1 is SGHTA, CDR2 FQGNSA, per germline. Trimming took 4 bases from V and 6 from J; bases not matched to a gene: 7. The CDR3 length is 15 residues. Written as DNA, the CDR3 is TGTGCCAGCAGCTCCTACGGACTAGCGGGGATCGAGCAGTACTTC. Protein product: CASSSYGLAGIEQYF.

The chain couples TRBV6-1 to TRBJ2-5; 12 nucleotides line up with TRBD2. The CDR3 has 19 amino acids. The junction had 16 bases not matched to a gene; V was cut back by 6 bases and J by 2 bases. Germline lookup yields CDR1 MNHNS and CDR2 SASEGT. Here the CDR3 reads CASSPHPIATSGGQETQYF. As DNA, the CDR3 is TGTGCCAGCAGCCCGCACCCGATAGCGACTAGCGGGGGACAAGAGACCCAGTACTTC.

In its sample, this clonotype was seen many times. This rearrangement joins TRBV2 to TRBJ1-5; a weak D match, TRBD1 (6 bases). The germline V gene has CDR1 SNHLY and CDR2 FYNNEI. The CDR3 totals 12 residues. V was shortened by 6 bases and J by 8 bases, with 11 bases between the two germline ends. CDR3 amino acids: CASREGVEPQHF. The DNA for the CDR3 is TGTGCCAGCAGGGAGGGGGTGGAGCCCCAGCATTTT.

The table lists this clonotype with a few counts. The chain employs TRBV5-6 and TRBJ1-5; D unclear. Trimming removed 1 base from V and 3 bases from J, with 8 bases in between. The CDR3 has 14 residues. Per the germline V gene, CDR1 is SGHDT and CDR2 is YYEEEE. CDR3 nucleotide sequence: TGTGCCAGCAGCTTGTTCCCGAACAATCAGCCCCAGCATTTT. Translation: CASSLFPNNQPQHF.

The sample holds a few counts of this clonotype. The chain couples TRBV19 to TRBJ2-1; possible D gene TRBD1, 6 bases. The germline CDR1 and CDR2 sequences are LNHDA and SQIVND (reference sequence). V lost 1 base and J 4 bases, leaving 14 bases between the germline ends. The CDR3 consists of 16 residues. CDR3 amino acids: CASSIGSWGPYNEQFF. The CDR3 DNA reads TGTGCCAGTAGTATAGGTTCGTGGGGGCCGTACAATGAGCAGTTCTTC.

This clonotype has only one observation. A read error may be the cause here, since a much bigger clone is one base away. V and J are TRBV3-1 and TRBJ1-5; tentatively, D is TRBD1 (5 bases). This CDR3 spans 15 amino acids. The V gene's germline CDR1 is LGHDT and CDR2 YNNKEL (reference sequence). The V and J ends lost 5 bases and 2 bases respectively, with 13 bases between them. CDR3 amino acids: CASSSGTGCNQPQHF. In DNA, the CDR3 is TGTGCCAGCAGCTCAGGGACGGGCTGCAATCAGCCCCAGCATTTT.

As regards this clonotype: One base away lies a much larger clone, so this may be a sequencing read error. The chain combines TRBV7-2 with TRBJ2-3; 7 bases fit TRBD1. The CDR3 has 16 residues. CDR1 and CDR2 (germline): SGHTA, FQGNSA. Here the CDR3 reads CASSSETGFGTDTRYF. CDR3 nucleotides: TGTGCCAGCAGCTCAGAGACAGGGTTTGGCACAGATACGCGGTATTTT.

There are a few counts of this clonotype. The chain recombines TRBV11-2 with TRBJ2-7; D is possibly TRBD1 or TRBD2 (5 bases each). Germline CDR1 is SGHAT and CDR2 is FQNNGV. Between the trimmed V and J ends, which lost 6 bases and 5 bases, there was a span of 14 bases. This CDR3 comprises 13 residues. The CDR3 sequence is CASSRAGRNEQYF. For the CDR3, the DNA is TGTGCCAGCAGTCGAGCAGGGAGAAACGAGCAGTACTTC. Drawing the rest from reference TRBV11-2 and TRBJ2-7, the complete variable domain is EAGVAQSPRYKIIEKRQSVAFWCNPISGHATLYWYQQILGQGPKLLIQFQNNGVVDDSQLPKDRFSAERLKGVDSTLKIQPAKLEDSAVYLCASSRAGRNEQYFGPGTRLTVT.

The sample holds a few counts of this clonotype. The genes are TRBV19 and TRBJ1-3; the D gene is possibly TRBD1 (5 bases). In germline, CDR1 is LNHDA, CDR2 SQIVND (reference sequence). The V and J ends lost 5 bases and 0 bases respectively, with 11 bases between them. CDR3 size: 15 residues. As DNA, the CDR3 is TGTGCCAGTAGTGAAAGGGGAAACTCTGGAAACACCATATATTTT. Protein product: CASSERGNSGNTIYF.

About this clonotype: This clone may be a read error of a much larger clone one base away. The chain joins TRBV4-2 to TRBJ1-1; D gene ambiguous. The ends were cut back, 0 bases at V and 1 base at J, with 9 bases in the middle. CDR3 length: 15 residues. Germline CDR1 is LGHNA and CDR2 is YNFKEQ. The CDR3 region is CASSQEPDSNTEAFF. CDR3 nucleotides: TGTGCCAGCAGCCAAGAGCCAGACTCGAACACTGAAGCTTTCTTT.

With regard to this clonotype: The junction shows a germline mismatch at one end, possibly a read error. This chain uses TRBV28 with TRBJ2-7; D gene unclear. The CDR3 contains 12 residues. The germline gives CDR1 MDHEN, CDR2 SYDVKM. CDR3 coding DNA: TGTGCCAGCAGTTTTCCGTCCTACAAGCAGTACTTC. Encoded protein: CASSFPSYKQYF.

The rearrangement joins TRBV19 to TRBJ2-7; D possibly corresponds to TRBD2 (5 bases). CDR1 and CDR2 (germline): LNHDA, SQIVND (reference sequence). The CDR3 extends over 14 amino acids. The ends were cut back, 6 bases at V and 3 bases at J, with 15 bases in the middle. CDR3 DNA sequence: TGTGCCAGTAGAATAACTGAAGGGAGCTACGAGCAGTACTTC. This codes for CASRITEGSYEQYF.

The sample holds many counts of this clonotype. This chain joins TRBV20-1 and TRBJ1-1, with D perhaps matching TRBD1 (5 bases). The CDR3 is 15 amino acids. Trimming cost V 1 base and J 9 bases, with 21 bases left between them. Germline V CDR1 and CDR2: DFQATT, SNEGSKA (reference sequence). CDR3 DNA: TGCAGTGCTAGAGCCGTGGCGAGGGGTGATCGACAAGCTTTCTTT. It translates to CSARAVARGDRQAFF.

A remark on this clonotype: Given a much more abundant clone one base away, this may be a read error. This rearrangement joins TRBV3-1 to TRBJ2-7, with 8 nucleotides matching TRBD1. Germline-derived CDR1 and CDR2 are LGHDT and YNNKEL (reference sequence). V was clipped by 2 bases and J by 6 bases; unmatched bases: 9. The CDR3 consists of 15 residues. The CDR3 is CASSQTPGTGIEQYF. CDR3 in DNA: TGTGCCAGCAGCCAAACCCCCGGGACAGGAATCGAGCAGTACTTC.

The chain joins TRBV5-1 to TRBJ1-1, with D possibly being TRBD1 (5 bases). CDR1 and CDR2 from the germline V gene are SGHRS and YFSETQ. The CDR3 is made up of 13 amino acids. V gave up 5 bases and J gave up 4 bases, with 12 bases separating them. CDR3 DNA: TGCGCCAGCAGGATGGCGGGGGGCACTGAAGCTTTCTTT. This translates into CASRMAGGTEAFF.

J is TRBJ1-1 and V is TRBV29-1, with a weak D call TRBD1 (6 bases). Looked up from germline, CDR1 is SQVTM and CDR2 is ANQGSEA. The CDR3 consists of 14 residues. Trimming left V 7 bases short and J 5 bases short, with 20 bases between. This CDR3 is CSAGSRAGVTEAFF. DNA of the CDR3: TGCAGCGCCGGATCTCGGGCAGGGGTGACTGAAGCTTTCTTT.

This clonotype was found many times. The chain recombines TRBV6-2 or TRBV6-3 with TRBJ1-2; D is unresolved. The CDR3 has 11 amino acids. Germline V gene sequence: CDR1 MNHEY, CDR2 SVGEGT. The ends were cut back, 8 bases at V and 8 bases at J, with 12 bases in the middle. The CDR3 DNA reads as TGTGCCAGCGGGCCTTATACGGGCTACACCTTC. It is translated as CASGPYTGYTF.